This T cell receptor (beta chain) is drawn from a study of cytotoxic CD8 clonotypes in ibrutinib-treated CLL. Findings of the study overall: Baseline values of clonality outstripped age-matched healthy donors and followed circulating CD8+ T-cell counts.

Deletions cut 3 bases from V and 4 bases from J, with 10 bases between. The CDR3 covers 14 residues. Germline CDR1 reads MDHEN; CDR2 reads SYDVKM. Points on this clone: Its antigen is undetermined.

Using immunoSEQ multiplex PCR, the repertoire was profiled, and TCRdb retains in-frame clones only, with some absent. The sample comprises roughly 250,000 clones, 70% of which are singletons, and 15% rests with the top ten. This TCR came from a human donor with chronic lymphocytic leukemia. J is TRBJ2-1 and V is TRBV28, with D possibly being TRBD1 or TRBD2 (5 bases each). This sample comprised PBMCs, obtained after 24 months of ibrutinib treatment. The CDR3 nucleotides are TGTGCCAGCAGTTTGGGGACCGAATACAATGAGCAGTTCTTC. Its protein product is CASSLGTEYNEQFF.